The 28 T cell receptor beta chains reported below all come from one sample, sequenced in a study of T cells in Graves' hyperthyroidism and ophthalmopathy. The source material, RNA transcripts, was used to amplify TCR beta CDR3 regions. Researchers ran a first-round RT-PCR on the TCR CDR3 using the HTBI primer set. TCRdb recomputed calls from the multiplex PCR reads with MiXCR, one row per CDR3 protein. The sample yields more than 500,000 distinct CDR3 sequences, roughly 14% seen once. Sequencing was done on a sample of blood. The source is a woman aged 35 to 49 with Graves' ophthalmopathy.

In its sample, this clonotype was seen many times. The CDR3, as DNA: TGTGCCAGCAGTTTAGTACAGGGAGGCAACTATGGCTACACCTTC. This translates into CASSLVQGGNYGYTF. This rearrangement joins TRBV12-3 or TRBV12-4 to TRBJ1-2; D may be TRBD1 (6 bases). This CDR3 region has 15 residues. V gave up 1 base and J gave up 2 bases, with 11 bases separating them.

The chain links TRBV6-5 to TRBJ2-5; D gene ambiguous. Trimming left V 2 bases short and J 7 bases short, with 11 bases between. This CDR3 is built from 13 residues. Germline lookup yields CDR1 MNHEY and CDR2 SVGAGI. CDR3 amino acids: CASSYASTRTQYF. The CDR3 bases are TGTGCCAGCAGTTACGCCTCGACGCGGACCCAGTACTTC.

This clonotype was counted ten times or more. The rearrangement joins TRBV30 to TRBJ1-5; the D is unclear. Germline V CDR1 and CDR2: GTSNPN, SVGIG (reference sequence). The V gene lost 0 bases and the J gene lost 2 bases, with 8 bases spanning the gap. CDR3 size: 14 residues. CDR3 region: CAWSVGIGNQPQHF. The DNA of the CDR3 is TGTGCCTGGAGTGTAGGTATTGGCAATCAGCCCCAGCATTTT.

This clonotype was detected ten times or more. The V and J genes are TRBV12-3 or TRBV12-4 and TRBJ1-1; TRBD1 matches 7 bases. The V and J ends lost 3 bases and 12 bases, in that order; junction bases with no gene match: 10. CDR3 length: 13 residues. CDR3 DNA: TGTGCCAGCAGTTTGATCCGACAGGGAGCGTCTTTCTTT. It yields the protein CASSLIRQGASFF.

This clonotype was seen at least ten times. The chain couples TRBV6-1 to TRBJ2-2, with D possibly TRBD1 on 6 matching bases. Germline loops: CDR1 MNHNS, CDR2 SASEGT. The CDR3 covers 15 residues. Trimming cost V 7 bases and J 0 bases, with 12 bases left between them. The CDR3 coding sequence is TGTGCCAGCAAAAGGACAGAAACGAACACCGGGGAGCTGTTTTTT. This encodes CASKRTETNTGELFF.

There are many counts of this clonotype. CDR3 DNA: TGCAGTGCTAGTGCAGGGGGCTACACCTTC. Protein sequence: CSASAGGYTF. The chain joins TRBV20-1 to TRBJ1-2; TRBD1 might be the D (5 bases). There are 10 residues in the CDR3. The V and J ends lost 3 bases and 8 bases respectively, with 7 bases between them. The germline V gene has CDR1 DFQATT and CDR2 SNEGSKA (reference sequence).

There are many counts of this clonotype. The gene calls are TRBV6-1 and TRBJ1-5, with no clear D. With 2 bases removed from V and 1 base from J, the gap between germline ends came to 12 bases. There are 16 residues in the CDR3. The germline CDR1 and CDR2 sequences are MNHNS and SASEGT. The CDR3, as DNA: TGTGCCAGCAGTGAAAGGGTAGGGATGAGCAATCAGCCCCAGCATTTT. Its translation: CASSERVGMSNQPQHF.

The V gene is TRBV5-1, the J gene TRBJ1-3, with TRBD1 matching 8 bases. Looked up from germline, CDR1 is SGHRS and CDR2 is YFSETQ. The V gene end was trimmed by 4 bases and the J gene end by 2 bases; junction bases not matched to a gene: 11. The CDR3 has 17 amino acids. CDR3 residues: CASSDRDRIGPGNTIYF. CDR3 nucleotides: TGCGCCAGCAGCGATCGGGACAGGATCGGTCCTGGAAACACCATATATTTT.

This clonotype was detected only a few times. This sequence joins TRBV30 and TRBJ2-2, with 8 bases matching TRBD2. V shed 0 bases and J 10 bases; nucleotides not matched to a gene: 13. The V gene's germline CDR1 is GTSNPN and CDR2 SVGIG (reference sequence). The CDR3 is 16 residues long. Written as DNA, the CDR3 is TGTGCCTGGAGTGTACTTCTAGCGGGCCCCATTGCGGAGCTGTTTTTT. It translates to CAWSVLLAGPIAELFF.

In its sample, this clonotype was seen many times. The V and J genes are TRBV7-6 and TRBJ1-1; D remains ambiguous. Between the trimmed V and J ends, which lost 5 bases and 4 bases, there was a span of 17 bases. The germline V gene has CDR1 SGHVS and CDR2 FNYEAQ. This CDR3 contains 15 residues. The CDR3 loop reads CASSPDPYYSTEAFF. In nucleotides, the CDR3 is TGTGCCAGCAGCCCGGATCCCTATTATAGCACTGAAGCTTTCTTT.

A single count supports this clonotype. One end of the junction does not line up with germline, which may come from a read error. The J gene is TRBJ2-7, the V gene TRBV30; D unclear. The CDR3 is 14 amino acids. Germline V CDR1 and CDR2: GTSNPN, SVGIG (reference sequence). DNA for the CDR3: TGTGCCTGGAGATTGGCAGGAGACTCCGACGAGCAGTACTTC. This gives the protein CAWRLAGDSDEQYF.

CDR3 coding DNA: TGTGCTAGTGGTCTAGGACAGGGGGCAGCCAAAAACATTCAGTACTTC. It translates to CASGLGQGAAKNIQYF. This sequence joins TRBV12-5 and TRBJ2-4; 11 bases are shared with TRBD1. This CDR3 comprises 16 residues. The V and J ends lost 5 bases and 0 bases, in that order; junction bases with no gene match: 3. Germline V gene sequence: CDR1 LGHNT, CDR2 FRNRAP.

The chain links TRBV6-1 to TRBJ2-5; TRBD2 agrees at 8 bases. J was trimmed by 5 bases and V by 1 base; bases with no gene match: 15. From germline, CDR1 is MNHNS and CDR2 SASEGT. The CDR3 consists of 18 residues. For the CDR3, the DNA is TGTGCCAGCAGTGAAGGAGACACCGGGGAGCGGGAGACGGAGACCCAGTACTTC. Translated, it gives CASSEGDTGERETETQYF.

In its sample, this clonotype was seen many times. The genes are TRBV12-3 or TRBV12-4 and TRBJ2-2; D gene unclear. V was pared by 3 bases and J by 6 bases, with 5 bases between. This CDR3 contains 12 residues. CDR3 amino acids: CASSFQAGELFF. CDR3 nucleotide sequence: TGTGCCAGCAGTTTCCAGGCCGGGGAGCTGTTTTTT.

This clonotype was detected many times. Lacking the conserved final phenylalanine or tryptophan, this CDR3 likely reflects a read error. The chain uses TRBV12-3 or TRBV12-4 and TRBJ2-7; weak D call: TRBD2 (5 bases). This CDR3 comprises 12 residues. Trimming pared 6 bases from V and 6 bases from J, leaving 12 bases between. The CDR3 sequence: CASRRTSGEQYS. The CDR3 region has the DNA TGTGCCAGCAGGAGGACTTCAGGCGAGCAGTACTCC.

This clonotype was counted only a few times. The chain links TRBV4-1 to TRBJ2-6; the D gene is possibly TRBD2 (6 bases). This CDR3 region has 17 residues. Looked up from germline, CDR1 is MGHRA and CDR2 is YSYEKL. The V and J ends lost 0 bases and 2 bases respectively, with 11 bases between them. Here the CDR3 reads CASSQDLRRAGANVLTF. The CDR3 DNA sequence: TGCGCCAGCAGCCAAGATTTGAGGAGGGCTGGGGCCAACGTCCTGACTTTC.

This clonotype was counted between two and nine times. V gene TRBV19 combines with J gene TRBJ2-7; D tentatively reads TRBD1 or TRBD2 (5 bases each). V dropped 7 bases and J dropped 7 bases, with 26 bases sitting between them. The CDR3 consists of 16 residues. Germline CDR1 LNHDA, CDR2 SQIVND (reference sequence). CDR3 DNA sequence: TGTGCCAGTACCGCGGGCCACACAGGAAACCGGAGGGAGCAGTACTTC. Protein sequence: CASTAGHTGNRREQYF.

The chain carries TRBV4-3 and TRBJ1-2, with TRBD1 matching 8 bases. This CDR3 spans 14 amino acids. Germline CDR1 is LGHNA and CDR2 is YSLEER. V trimming: 1 base; J trimming: 8 bases; junction bases outside the gene matches: 6. The CDR3 DNA reads as TGCGCCAGCAGCCAAGGAATCAGGGGGCGCGGCTACACCTTC. It specifies CASSQGIRGRGYTF.

CDR3 loop: CASSFPDPGTQYF. CDR3 DNA sequence: TGTGCCAGCAGCTTCCCGGACCCAGGAACCCAGTACTTC. This chain uses TRBV7-2 with TRBJ2-5; D gene uncertain. The germline V and J ends were trimmed by 3 bases and 8 bases, with 13 bases remaining between them. The CDR3 is made up of 13 amino acids. CDR1 and CDR2 from the germline V gene are SGHTA and FQGNSA.

This chain joins TRBV13 and TRBJ2-4; D remains unclear. This CDR3 is 14 amino acids long. Germline CDR1 PRHDT, CDR2 FYEKMQ (reference sequence). V lost 5 bases and J 6 bases, leaving 14 bases between the germline ends. The DNA of the CDR3 is TGTGCCAGCAGCAACCGACGGTCCGGAAACATTCAGTACTTC. Its translation is CASSNRRSGNIQYF.

This clonotype was recorded at least ten times. The gene calls are TRBV5-6 and TRBJ1-3; tentatively, D is TRBD1 (5 bases). CDR1 is SGHDT and CDR2 is YYEEEE in the germline V gene. V dropped 4 bases and J dropped 0 bases, with 11 bases sitting between them. The CDR3 totals 15 residues. The CDR3 is CASSSGHPSGNTIYF. In DNA form, the CDR3 reads TGTGCCAGCAGCAGCGGACACCCCTCTGGAAACACCATATATTTT.

Turning to this clonotype: A much larger clone lies a single base off, so this may be a read error. In DNA form, the CDR3 reads TGCAGCGTCGGGGGGGGGCGTGAGGAAGAGACCGAGTACTTC. This sequence encodes CSVGGGREEETEYF. The chain links TRBV29-1 to TRBJ2-5; TRBD2 matches 8 bases. The germline V gene encodes CDR1 SQVTM and CDR2 ANQGSEA. This CDR3 contains 14 residues.

As to this clonotype: One junction end does not reproduce the germline sequence, and a read error may be involved. The chain uses TRBV2 and TRBJ2-7; D possibly matches TRBD1 or TRBD2 (6 bases each). The CDR3 length is 14 residues. Germline V CDR1 and CDR2: SNHLY, FYNNEI. CDR3 sequence (DNA): TGTGCCAGCATGCGGGACATGAGCTCCTGCGAGCAGTACTTC. As protein: CASMRDMSSCEQYF.

This clonotype was observed many times. The CDR3 reads CASSPALGPEAFF. In DNA, the CDR3 is TGTGCCAGCAGTCCGGCTTTGGGCCCTGAAGCTTTCTTT. This chain links TRBV12-3 or TRBV12-4 with TRBJ1-1; D ambiguous. The CDR3 is 13 residues long. V was cut by 5 bases and J by 6 bases, with 13 bases left in between.

This clonotype was recorded many times. This chain joins TRBV28 and TRBJ2-7; D tentatively reads TRBD1 or TRBD2 (6 bases each). The V end lost 7 bases, the J end lost 0 bases, and 16 bases lay between the germline ends. Germline assignment: CDR1 MDHEN and CDR2 SYDVKM. CDR3 size: 15 residues. CDR3: CASTRGHRSSYEQYF. The CDR3 bases are TGTGCCAGCACCCGGGGGCACAGGAGCTCCTACGAGCAGTACTTC.

At least ten counts were recorded for this clonotype. The rearrangement joins TRBV12-3 or TRBV12-4 to TRBJ1-1; D ambiguous. This CDR3 contains 13 residues. Between the trimmed V and J ends, which lost 6 bases and 10 bases, there was a span of 18 bases. In DNA form, the CDR3 reads TGTGCCAGCAGCCCGCAGGCTAGGTCGGCAGCTTTCTTT. This translates into CASSPQARSAAFF.

This sequence joins TRBV6-5 and TRBJ2-5, with 8 nucleotides matching TRBD1. Germline CDR1 and CDR2: MNHEY and SVGAGI. CDR3 length: 16 amino acids. Trimming took 0 bases from V and 5 from J; bases not matched to a gene: 8. CDR3 in amino acids: CASSYSDRVRRETQYF. CDR3 DNA: TGTGCCAGCAGTTACTCGGACAGGGTGAGACGGGAGACCCAGTACTTC.

This clonotype has at least ten counts. The chain employs TRBV27 and TRBJ2-7; 8 bases are shared with TRBD2. The CDR3 extends over 13 amino acids. V lost 8 bases, J lost 4 bases, and 7 bases stayed unmatched. The germline V gene encodes CDR1 MNHEY and CDR2 SMNVEV (reference sequence). The CDR3 coding sequence is TGTGCCAGCGGTACGGGGGGGCAGTACGAGCAGTACTTC. It translates to CASGTGGQYEQYF.